Listed below are T cell receptor beta chains from one sample, sequenced in a study of blood T cell repertoires in COVID-19. TCRdb keeps only in-frame clones here, not all; method: immunoSEQ multiplex PCR. This table holds more than 95,000 clones, approximately 74% found once. Sequencing was carried out using peripheral blood. These receptors were obtained from an elderly man with COVID-19, enrolled during active disease. Both conserved end residues are part of each CDR3. A D gene is named only where the DNA matches it firmly. Clone size, where shown, is once, few, many, or a class for clones that have expanded.

v_call: TRBV19
d_call: -
clone_size: -
j_call: TRBJ1-1
cdr3_nt: TGTGCCAGTAGTACACAGATGAACACTGAAGCTTTCTTT
cdr3_aa: CASSTQMNTEAFF

v_call: TRBV7-3
d_call: -
clone_size: -
j_call: TRBJ2-1
cdr3_nt: TGTGCCAGCAGCAGGAGGCTCGGGCATGAGCAGTTCTTC
cdr3_aa: CASSRRLGHEQFF

v_call: TRBV25-1
d_call: -
clone_size: -
j_call: TRBJ1-3
cdr3_nt: TGTGCCAGCAGTGGAGTCAAGAGCTCTGGAAACACCATATATTTT
cdr3_aa: CASSGVKSSGNTIYF

v_call: TRBV5-1
d_call: TRBD2
clone_size: -
j_call: TRBJ2-7
cdr3_nt: TGCGCCAGCAGCTTAATTGGGATACGGGAGGGGTCTCACGAGCAGTACTTC
cdr3_aa: CASSLIGIREGSHEQYF

v_call: TRBV9
d_call: TRBD2
clone_size: -
j_call: TRBJ2-7
cdr3_nt: TGTGCCAGCAGCTTTGCCGGGACTAGCGGTTCCGCGCAGTACTTC
cdr3_aa: CASSFAGTSGSAQYF

v_call: TRBV9
d_call: -
clone_size: -
j_call: TRBJ2-7
cdr3_nt: TGTGCCAGCAGCTCTATCCCCGGGGGAACCGAGCAGTACTTC
cdr3_aa: CASSSIPGGTEQYF

v_call: TRBV29-1
d_call: -
clone_size: -
j_call: TRBJ2-7
cdr3_nt: TGCAGCGTTGCAAAGATGGGGCTAGAAGGGCAGTACTTC
cdr3_aa: CSVAKMGLEGQYF

v_call: TRBV11-2
d_call: -
clone_size: -
j_call: TRBJ1-1
cdr3_nt: TGTGCCAGCAGCTCGTCGGGGTTGGAGAACACTGAAGCTTTCTTT
cdr3_aa: CASSSSGLENTEAFF

v_call: TRBV29-1
d_call: -
clone_size: -
j_call: TRBJ1-2
cdr3_nt: TGCAGCGTTGCAACCCCGGGTTCCTTAGGGGTATACACCTTC
cdr3_aa: CSVATPGSLGVYTF

v_call: TRBV24-1
d_call: -
clone_size: -
j_call: TRBJ1-4
cdr3_nt: TGTGCCACCAGTGAACCAGGGGTACCGGATAATGAAAAACTGTTTTTT
cdr3_aa: CATSEPGVPDNEKLFF

v_call: TRBV7-2
d_call: -
clone_size: few
j_call: TRBJ1-5
cdr3_nt: TGTGCCAGCAGCTTAAGACAGGCTCATAGCAATCAGCCCCAGCATTTT
cdr3_aa: CASSLRQAHSNQPQHF

v_call: TRBV20-1
d_call: TRBD2
clone_size: -
j_call: TRBJ2-1
cdr3_nt: TGCAGTGCTAGTGGAATAGCGGGGCGCTCCTACAATGAGCAGTTCTTC
cdr3_aa: CSASGIAGRSYNEQFF

v_call: TRBV3-1/TRBV3-2
d_call: TRBD1
clone_size: -
j_call: TRBJ1-6
cdr3_nt: TGTGCCAGCACCCTTTTAGGACAGGGAGGCTATAATTCACCCCTCCACTTT
cdr3_aa: CASTLLGQGGYNSPLHF

v_call: TRBV27
d_call: -
clone_size: -
j_call: TRBJ1-2
cdr3_nt: TGTGCCAGCAGCCCAGGGGTCCCAAACTATGGCTACACCTTC
cdr3_aa: CASSPGVPNYGYTF

v_call: TRBV9
d_call: TRBD2
clone_size: -
j_call: TRBJ2-1
cdr3_nt: TGTGCCAGCAGCTTCAGAGGGTCCGGGACTAGCGGGAGGGATGAGCAGTTCTTC
cdr3_aa: CASSFRGSGTSGRDEQFF

v_call: TRBV7-9
d_call: TRBD1
clone_size: -
j_call: TRBJ2-2
cdr3_nt: TGTGCCAGCAGCTATTTGACAGGGGGACCAACCGGGGAGCTGTTTTTT
cdr3_aa: CASSYLTGGPTGELFF

v_call: TRBV11-2
d_call: -
clone_size: -
j_call: TRBJ2-7
cdr3_nt: TGTGCCAGCAGAGGGGACACAAGCTCCTACGAGCAGTACTTC
cdr3_aa: CASRGDTSSYEQYF

v_call: TRBV28
d_call: -
clone_size: -
j_call: TRBJ2-2
cdr3_nt: TGTGCCAGCAAGCTTGCGGGACCTTACACCGGGGAGCTGTTTTTT
cdr3_aa: CASKLAGPYTGELFF

v_call: TRBV5-1
d_call: TRBD2
clone_size: -
j_call: TRBJ2-3
cdr3_nt: TGCGCCAGCAGCGTGAGCGGGATGACAGATACGCAGTATTTT
cdr3_aa: CASSVSGMTDTQYF

v_call: TRBV6-1
d_call: TRBD1
clone_size: -
j_call: TRBJ1-3
cdr3_nt: TGTGCCAGCAGTGAAACAGGGGCAAAGAGAGGAAACACCATATATTTT
cdr3_aa: CASSETGAKRGNTIYF

v_call: TRBV28
d_call: TRBD1
clone_size: -
j_call: TRBJ2-7
cdr3_nt: TGTGCCAGCAGTTTTACCCCGGGACAGGGTTACGAGCAGTACTTC
cdr3_aa: CASSFTPGQGYEQYF

v_call: TRBV6-5
d_call: TRBD2
clone_size: -
j_call: TRBJ2-7
cdr3_nt: TGTGCCAGCACCGAGGGGACTAGCGGGAACGAGCAGTACTTC
cdr3_aa: CASTEGTSGNEQYF

v_call: TRBV25-1
d_call: TRBD1
clone_size: -
j_call: TRBJ2-2
cdr3_nt: TGTGCCAGCAGCGATCGACAGGGTCTAGGAGGCACCGGGGAGCTGTTTTTT
cdr3_aa: CASSDRQGLGGTGELFF

v_call: TRBV6-2/TRBV6-3
d_call: TRBD1
clone_size: -
j_call: TRBJ2-7
cdr3_nt: TGTGCCAGCAGTCCCCGGGACAGGGGGTCCCACGAGCAGTACTTC
cdr3_aa: CASSPRDRGSHEQYF

v_call: TRBV2
d_call: TRBD2
clone_size: few
j_call: TRBJ2-1
cdr3_nt: TGTGCCAGCAGTGAAGAGCTAGCGGGAGCCAATGAGCAGTTCTTC
cdr3_aa: CASSEELAGANEQFF

v_call: TRBV7-9
d_call: -
clone_size: -
j_call: TRBJ2-1
cdr3_nt: TGTGCCAGCAGCTCTACGCTTACAGGATCTTCCTACAATGAGCAGTTCTTC
cdr3_aa: CASSSTLTGSSYNEQFF

v_call: TRBV29-1
d_call: TRBD1
clone_size: few
j_call: TRBJ2-7
cdr3_nt: TGCAGCGTTCTCTGGACAGGGGGTCTCTCCTACGAGCAGTACTTC
cdr3_aa: CSVLWTGGLSYEQYF

v_call: TRBV7-3
d_call: TRBD1
clone_size: -
j_call: TRBJ2-3
cdr3_nt: TGTGCCAGCAGGTGGGGCATCGACAGGGCCCCTAGCACAGATACGCAGTATTTT
cdr3_aa: CASRWGIDRAPSTDTQYF

v_call: TRBV7-3
d_call: -
clone_size: -
j_call: TRBJ1-1
cdr3_nt: TGTGCCAGCAGCGCTCACCCAGGGTCCACTGAAGCTTTCTTT
cdr3_aa: CASSAHPGSTEAFF

v_call: TRBV28
d_call: TRBD1
clone_size: -
j_call: TRBJ1-1
cdr3_nt: TGTGCCAGCATCTTAAGGGGGCAAGGGGGCGGATCACGAGCTTTCTTT
cdr3_aa: CASILRGQGGGSRAFF

v_call: TRBV5-5
d_call: -
clone_size: -
j_call: TRBJ1-1
cdr3_nt: TGTGCCAGCAGCTTGCACGGGGAAAACACTGAAGCTTTCTTT
cdr3_aa: CASSLHGENTEAFF

v_call: TRBV28
d_call: -
clone_size: -
j_call: TRBJ1-5
cdr3_nt: TGTGCCAGCTCACCGGGGGGGGAAGAGCAGCCCCAGCATTTT
cdr3_aa: CASSPGGEEQPQHF

v_call: TRBV24-1
d_call: TRBD2
clone_size: -
j_call: TRBJ2-2
cdr3_nt: TGTGCCACCAGTGATTCCTGGACTAGCGGGAGTTGGAACACCGGGGAGCTGTTTTTT
cdr3_aa: CATSDSWTSGSWNTGELFF

v_call: TRBV13
d_call: TRBD2
clone_size: -
j_call: TRBJ2-1
cdr3_nt: TGTGCCAGCAGCCCCGGGCCGCGGACTAGAGGCTACAATGAGCAGTTCTTC
cdr3_aa: CASSPGPRTRGYNEQFF

v_call: TRBV27
d_call: TRBD1
clone_size: many
j_call: TRBJ1-2
cdr3_nt: TGTGCCAGCAGTCTGGGACAGGGGTTTAACTATGGCTACACCTTC
cdr3_aa: CASSLGQGFNYGYTF

v_call: TRBV6-2/TRBV6-3
d_call: -
clone_size: few
j_call: TRBJ1-3
cdr3_nt: TGTGCCAGCAGTAAAGGGGGTTCTGGAAACACCATATATTTT
cdr3_aa: CASSKGGSGNTIYF

v_call: TRBV3-1/TRBV3-2
d_call: -
clone_size: -
j_call: TRBJ2-7
cdr3_nt: TGTGCCAGCTCCCTTGGGAGGACCTACGAGCAGTACTTC
cdr3_aa: CASSLGRTYEQYF

v_call: TRBV10-3
d_call: TRBD1
clone_size: -
j_call: TRBJ2-5
cdr3_nt: TGTGCCATCAGTGAGGGACAGGGATTGGGAGAGACCCAGTACTTC
cdr3_aa: CAISEGQGLGETQYF

v_call: TRBV9
d_call: TRBD1
clone_size: -
j_call: TRBJ2-4
cdr3_nt: TGTGCCAGCAGCCCGGGACAGGGACGAATCGACATTCAGTACTTC
cdr3_aa: CASSPGQGRIDIQYF

v_call: TRBV4-1
d_call: TRBD2
clone_size: few
j_call: TRBJ2-7
cdr3_nt: TGCGCCAGCAGCCAGTCCGGGACTAGCGCATACGAGCAGTACTTC
cdr3_aa: CASSQSGTSAYEQYF

v_call: TRBV2
d_call: TRBD1
clone_size: -
j_call: TRBJ2-1
cdr3_nt: TGTGCCAGCAGGCAGGACAGGGAGAGTCGGGCTTATTACAATGAGCAGTTCTTC
cdr3_aa: CASRQDRESRAYYNEQFF